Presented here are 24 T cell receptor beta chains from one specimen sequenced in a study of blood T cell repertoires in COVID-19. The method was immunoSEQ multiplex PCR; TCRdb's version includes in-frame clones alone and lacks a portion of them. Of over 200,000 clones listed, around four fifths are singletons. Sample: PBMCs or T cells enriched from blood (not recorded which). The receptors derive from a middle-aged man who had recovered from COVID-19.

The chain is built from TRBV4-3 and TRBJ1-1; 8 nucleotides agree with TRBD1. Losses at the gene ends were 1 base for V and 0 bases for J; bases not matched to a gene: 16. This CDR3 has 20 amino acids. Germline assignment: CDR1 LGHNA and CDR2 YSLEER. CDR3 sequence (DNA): TGCGCCAGCAGCCAAGTCTGGGGACCCAGGGGGCCCTTTATGAACACTGAAGCTTTCTTT. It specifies CASSQVWGPRGPFMNTEAFF.

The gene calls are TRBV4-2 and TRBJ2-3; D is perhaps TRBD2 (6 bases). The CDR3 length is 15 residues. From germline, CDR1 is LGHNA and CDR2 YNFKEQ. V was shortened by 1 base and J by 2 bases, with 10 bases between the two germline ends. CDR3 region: CASSQVRRDTDTQYF. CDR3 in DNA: TGTGCCAGCAGCCAAGTAAGGCGGGACACAGATACGCAGTATTTT.

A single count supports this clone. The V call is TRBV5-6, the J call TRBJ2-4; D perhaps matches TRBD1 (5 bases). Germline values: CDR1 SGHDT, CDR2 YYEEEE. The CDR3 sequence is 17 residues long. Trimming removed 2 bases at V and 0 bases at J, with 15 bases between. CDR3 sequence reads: CASSFLTGDLAKNIQYF. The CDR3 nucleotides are TGTGCCAGCAGCTTCTTAACAGGTGATCTAGCCAAAAACATTCAGTACTTC.

DNA for the CDR3: TGTGCCAGCAGCATCAGTCATGAAGCTTTCTTT. Translating gives CASSISHEAFF. The chain recombines TRBV5-8 with TRBJ1-1; D ambiguous. This CDR3 spans 11 amino acids. V lost 4 bases, J lost 7 bases, and 8 bases lay in between. In germline, CDR1 is SGHTS, CDR2 YDEGEE.

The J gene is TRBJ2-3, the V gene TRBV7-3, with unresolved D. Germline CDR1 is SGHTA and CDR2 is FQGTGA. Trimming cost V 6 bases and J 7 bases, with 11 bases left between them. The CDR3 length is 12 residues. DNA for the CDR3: TGTGCCAGCAGTGCGGATGTGAATACGCAGTATTTT. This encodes CASSADVNTQYF.

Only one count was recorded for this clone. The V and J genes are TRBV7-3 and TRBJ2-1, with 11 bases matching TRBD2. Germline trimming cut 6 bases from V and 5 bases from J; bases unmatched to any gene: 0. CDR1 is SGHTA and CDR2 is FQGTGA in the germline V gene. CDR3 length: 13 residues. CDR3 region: CASRLAGDNEQFF. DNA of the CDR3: TGTGCCAGCAGACTAGCGGGGGACAATGAGCAGTTCTTC.

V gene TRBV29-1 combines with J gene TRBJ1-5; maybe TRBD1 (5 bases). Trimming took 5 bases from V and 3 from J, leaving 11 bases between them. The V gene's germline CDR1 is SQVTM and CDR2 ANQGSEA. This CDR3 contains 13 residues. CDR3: CSVRTSINQPQHF. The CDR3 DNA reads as TGCAGCGTTAGGACAAGCATCAATCAGCCCCAGCATTTT.

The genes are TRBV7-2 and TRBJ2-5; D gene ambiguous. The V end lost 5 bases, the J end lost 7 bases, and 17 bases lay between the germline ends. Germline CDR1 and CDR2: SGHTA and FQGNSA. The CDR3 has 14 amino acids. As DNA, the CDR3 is TGTGCCAGCAGCCCAACCCATAACCACGGGACCCAGTACTTC. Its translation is CASSPTHNHGTQYF.

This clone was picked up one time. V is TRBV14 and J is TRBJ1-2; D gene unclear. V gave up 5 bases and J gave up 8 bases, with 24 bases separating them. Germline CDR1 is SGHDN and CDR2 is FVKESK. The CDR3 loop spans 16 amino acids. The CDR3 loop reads CASSNNKRTVHGGYTF. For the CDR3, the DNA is TGTGCCAGCAGCAATAATAAACGGACTGTCCATGGAGGCTACACCTTC.

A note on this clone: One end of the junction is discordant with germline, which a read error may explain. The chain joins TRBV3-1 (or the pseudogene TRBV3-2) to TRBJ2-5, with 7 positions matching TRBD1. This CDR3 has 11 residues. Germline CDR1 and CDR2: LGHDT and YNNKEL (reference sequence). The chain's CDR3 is CASSPGTERHF. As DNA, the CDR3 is TGTGCCAGCAGCCCAGGGACAGAACGGCACTTC.

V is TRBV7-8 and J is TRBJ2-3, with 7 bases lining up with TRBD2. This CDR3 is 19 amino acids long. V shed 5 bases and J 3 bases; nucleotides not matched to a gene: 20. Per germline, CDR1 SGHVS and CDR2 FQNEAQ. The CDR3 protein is CASSQRGVLSAGVTDTQYF. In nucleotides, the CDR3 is TGTGCCAGCAGCCAACGGGGGGTCCTAAGCGCGGGAGTGACAGATACGCAGTATTTT.

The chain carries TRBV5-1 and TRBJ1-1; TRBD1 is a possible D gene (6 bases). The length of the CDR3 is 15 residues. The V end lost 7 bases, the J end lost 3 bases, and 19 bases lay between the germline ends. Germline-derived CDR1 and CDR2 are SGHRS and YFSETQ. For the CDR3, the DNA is TGCGCCAGCGCTGGGGGGGCCGTCGGCGACACTGAAGCTTTCTTT. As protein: CASAGGAVGDTEAFF.

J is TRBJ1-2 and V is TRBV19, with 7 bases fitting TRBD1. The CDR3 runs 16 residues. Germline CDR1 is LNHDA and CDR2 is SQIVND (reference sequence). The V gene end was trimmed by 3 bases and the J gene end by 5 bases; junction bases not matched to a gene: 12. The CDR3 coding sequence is TGTGCCAGTAGTATCTACCCCAACACAGGGGCTTATGGCTACACCTTC. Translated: CASSIYPNTGAYGYTF.

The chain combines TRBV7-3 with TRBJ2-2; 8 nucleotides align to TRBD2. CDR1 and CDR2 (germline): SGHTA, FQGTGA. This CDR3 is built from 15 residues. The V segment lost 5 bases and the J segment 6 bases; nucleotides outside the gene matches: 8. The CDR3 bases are TGTGCCAGCAGCCCCAGTTGGACTAGCTCCGGGGAGCTGTTTTTT. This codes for CASSPSWTSSGELFF.

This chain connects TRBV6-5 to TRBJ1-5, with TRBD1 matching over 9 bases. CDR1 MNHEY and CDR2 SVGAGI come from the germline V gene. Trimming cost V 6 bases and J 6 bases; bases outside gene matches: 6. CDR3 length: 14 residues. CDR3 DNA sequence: TGTGCCAGCAGACCGGGACAGGGTGTTCAGCCCCAGCATTTT. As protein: CASRPGQGVQPQHF.

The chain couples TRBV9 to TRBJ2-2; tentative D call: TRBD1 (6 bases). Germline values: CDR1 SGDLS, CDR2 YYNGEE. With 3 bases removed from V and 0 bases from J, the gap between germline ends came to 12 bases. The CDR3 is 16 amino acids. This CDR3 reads CASSETSGANTGELFF. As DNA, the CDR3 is TGTGCCAGCAGCGAAACGTCAGGGGCGAACACCGGGGAGCTGTTTTTT.

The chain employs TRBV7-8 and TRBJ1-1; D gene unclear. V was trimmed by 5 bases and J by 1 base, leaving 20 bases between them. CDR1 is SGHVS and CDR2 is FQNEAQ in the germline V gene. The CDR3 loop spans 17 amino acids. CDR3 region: CASSPLQRSSGNTEAFF. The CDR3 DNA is TGTGCCAGCAGCCCCCTACAACGTTCCTCGGGGAACACTGAAGCTTTCTTT.

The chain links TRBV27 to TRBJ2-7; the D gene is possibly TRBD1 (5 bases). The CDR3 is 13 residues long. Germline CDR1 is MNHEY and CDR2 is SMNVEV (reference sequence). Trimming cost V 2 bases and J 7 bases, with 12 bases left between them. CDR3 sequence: CASSLIGAREQYF. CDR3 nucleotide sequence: TGTGCCAGCAGTTTAATTGGGGCGCGGGAGCAGTACTTC.

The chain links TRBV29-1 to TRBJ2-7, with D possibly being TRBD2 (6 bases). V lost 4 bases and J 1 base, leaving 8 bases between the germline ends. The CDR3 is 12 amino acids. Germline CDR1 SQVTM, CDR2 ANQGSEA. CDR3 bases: TGCAGCGTTGTGCGGGATTCCTACGAGCAGTACTTC. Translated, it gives CSVVRDSYEQYF.

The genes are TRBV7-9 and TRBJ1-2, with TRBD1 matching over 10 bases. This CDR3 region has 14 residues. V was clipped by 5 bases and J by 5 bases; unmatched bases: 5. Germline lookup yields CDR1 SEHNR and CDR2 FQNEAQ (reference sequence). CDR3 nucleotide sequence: TGTGCCAGCAGCGGACAGGGGGATGGTTATGGCTACACCTTC. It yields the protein CASSGQGDGYGYTF.

The CDR3 bases are TGTGCCAGCAGCGGTCCCGGGACTGTTATGAACACTGAAGCTTTCTTT. It is translated as CASSGPGTVMNTEAFF. This chain connects TRBV2 to TRBJ1-1; a possible D gene is TRBD1 (5 bases). The CDR3 is 16 amino acids. Trimming pared 6 bases from V and 0 bases from J, leaving 17 bases between. CDR1 SNHLY and CDR2 FYNNEI come from the germline V gene.

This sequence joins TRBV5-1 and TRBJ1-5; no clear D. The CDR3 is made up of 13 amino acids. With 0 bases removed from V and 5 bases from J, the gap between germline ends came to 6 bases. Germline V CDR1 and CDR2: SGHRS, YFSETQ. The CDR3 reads CASSLDEYQPQHF. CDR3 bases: TGCGCCAGCAGCTTGGATGAGTATCAGCCCCAGCATTTT.

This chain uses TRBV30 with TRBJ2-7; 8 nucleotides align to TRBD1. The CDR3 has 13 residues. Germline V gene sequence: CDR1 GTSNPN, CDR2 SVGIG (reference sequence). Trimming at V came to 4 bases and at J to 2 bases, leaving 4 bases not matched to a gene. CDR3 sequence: CAWNRGFPYEQYF. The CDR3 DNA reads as TGTGCCTGGAACAGGGGGTTCCCCTACGAGCAGTACTTC.

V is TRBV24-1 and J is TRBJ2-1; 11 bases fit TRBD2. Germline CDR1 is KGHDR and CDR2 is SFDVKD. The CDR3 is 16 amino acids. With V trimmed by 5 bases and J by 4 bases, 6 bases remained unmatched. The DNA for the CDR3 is TGTGCCACCAGTGTCGGGGGGACTAGCGGATACAATGAGCAGTTCTTC. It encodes CATSVGGTSGYNEQFF.